Included here is one T cell receptor (beta chain) sequence, with context. The CDR3 loop spans 13 amino acids. CDR1 and CDR2 (germline): SGHVS, FNYEAQ. Trimming pared 3 bases from V and 6 bases from J, leaving 8 bases between. At baseline, cycle 4 day 1, and cycle 7 day 1, blood was sampled. These data originate in a study of OX40 agonist ivuxolimab in advanced cancers. The wider study: Ivuxolimab, an antibody that agonizes OX40 (CD134), was administered to the patients. A male proportion of over 70% was recorded, with mean age approximately 60 years and range roughly 20 to 85.

Sequencing was performed with immunoSEQ multiplex PCR; in TCRdb, only in-frame clones are kept and a portion is missing. The data show about 68,000 clones, about 83% seen once. This material consisted of CD4+ or CD8+ T cells sorted from blood, taken in a trial of the OX40 agonist ivuxolimab. This clonotype was obtained from an adult with an advanced solid tumor such as melanoma, head and neck, liver or kidney cancer. The chain couples TRBV7-6 to TRBJ2-2, with a tentative D call TRBD1 (7 bases). The CDR3 DNA reads as TGTGCCAGCAGCTTCAGGGGGGCCGGGGAGCTGTTTTTT. Residues: CASSFRGAGELFF.